A selection of T cell receptor beta chains follows, all from one sample in a study of cytomegalovirus exposure and HLA in healthy donors. The repertoire was sequenced with immunoSEQ multiplex PCR; TCRdb's copy has only in-frame clones and lacks some. The profile shows hundreds of thousands of clones, roughly 70% of them singletons. Input material: PBMCs. These receptors were collected from a female donor in good health and CMV-seronegative. Both conserved end residues are part of each CDR3. D genes are given only for firm matches. Only part of the rows carry a size: once, few, many, or a class if the clone is expanded.

>TRBJ2-3|TRBV19|.|.
TGTGCCAGTAGTGCGGGCTACTCACCTAGCACAGATACGCAGTATTTT
CASSAGYSPSTDTQYF
>TRBJ2-6|TRBV7-9|once|.
TGTGCCAGCAGCTCATTAGATGGGGCCAACGTCCTGACTTTC
CASSSLDGANVLTF
>TRBJ2-1|TRBV4-1|few|TRBD2
TGCGCCAGCAGCCAGTGGTTAGCGGGACCCCCGGGAGACAATGAGCAGTTCTTC
CASSQWLAGPPGDNEQFF
>TRBJ2-1|TRBV2|once|TRBD2
TGTGCCAGCAGGGGGACTAGCGGGAGGGCCCTCAATGAGCAGTTCTTC
CASRGTSGRALNEQFF
>TRBJ2-3|TRBV5-6|.|.
TGTGCCAGCAGCTTGGTGACACGACAGCCAGATACGCAGTATTTT
CASSLVTRQPDTQYF
>TRBJ1-1|TRBV18|few|.
TGTGCCAGCTCACCAAATGAAGGGGAGGGAGCTTTCTTT
CASSPNEGEGAFF
>TRBJ2-2|TRBV5-6|.|.
TGTGCCAGCAGCTTAGACTGGAACACCGGGGAGCTGTTTTTT
CASSLDWNTGELFF
>TRBJ1-4|TRBV6-1|.|TRBD1
TGTGCCAGCAGTGAAGCCCAGGGACAGGGAGGAGAAAAACTGTTTTTT
CASSEAQGQGGEKLFF
>TRBJ2-1|TRBV2|.|TRBD2
TGTGTCAGCAGTGACGATCCGGGACTAGAGGATGAGCAGTTCTTC
CVSSDDPGLEDEQFF
>TRBJ2-7|TRBV27|many|TRBD1
TGTGCCAGCAGTTCCTATCCCGGGACAGGGGGCGAGCAGTACTTC
CASSSYPGTGGEQYF
>TRBJ2-7|TRBV9|.|TRBD2
TGTGCCAGCAGCACTAGCGGGATATCCGAGCAGTACTTC
CASSTSGISEQYF
>TRBJ2-1|TRBV28|.|TRBD1
TGTGCCAGCAGTCCGGGGACAGGGGCGAATGAGCAGTTCTTC
CASSPGTGANEQFF
>TRBJ2-2|TRBV7-2|.|.
TGTGCCAGCAGCTTAGTGGCGGGACGGTCTTCCGGGGAGCTGTTTTTT
CASSLVAGRSSGELFF
>TRBJ2-1|TRBV7-8|.|TRBD2
TGTGCCAGCAGCTCGAGCGGGAGGGCCAGGAATGAGCAGTTCTTC
CASSSSGRARNEQFF
>TRBJ2-5|TRBV4-1|.|.
TGCGCCAGCAGCCAAGTTAGGCCCGGGGAGACCCAGTACTTC
CASSQVRPGETQYF
>TRBJ2-7|TRBV5-4|.|.
TGTGCCAGCAGCTTGCGGCGCGGGACTCCCTACGAGCAGTACTTC
CASSLRRGTPYEQYF
>TRBJ2-2|TRBV5-1|.|.
TGCGCCAGCAGCTTGGCCGTATCAGGAATCACCGGGGAGCTGTTTTTT
CASSLAVSGITGELFF
>TRBJ2-2|TRBV7-9|few|TRBD1
TGTGCCAGCATTATGGACAGGGGAACCGGGGAGCTGTTTTTT
CASIMDRGTGELFF
>TRBJ1-3|TRBV19|.|.
TGTGCCAGTAGTTCAAGAATGAGCTCCGGAAACACCATATATTTT
CASSSRMSSGNTIYF
>TRBJ2-1|TRBV14|.|.
TGTGCCAGCAGCCAAGACCCTAGCTCCTACAATGAGCAGTTCTTC
CASSQDPSSYNEQFF
>TRBJ2-2|TRBV28|.|.
TGTGCCAGCAGCCGGGGGACGGAACACACCGGGGAGCTGTTTTTT
CASSRGTEHTGELFF
>TRBJ2-1|TRBV30|.|TRBD2
TGTGCCTGGACGGACAATCAGAAGACTAGCGGGTTGGGGAATGAGCAGTTCTTC
CAWTDNQKTSGLGNEQFF
>TRBJ1-5|TRBV5-6|once|.
TGTGCCAGCAGCCCGGTAGGGGGTCAGCCCCAGCATTTT
CASSPVGGQPQHF
>TRBJ2-2|TRBV11-1|.|.
TGTGCCAGCAGCTTAACCAGAAACACCGGGGAGCTGTTTTTT
CASSLTRNTGELFF
>TRBJ1-1|TRBV7-9|few|.
TGTGCCAGCAGCTTACTGGACACTATGAACACTGAAGCTTTCTTT
CASSLLDTMNTEAFF
>TRBJ2-7|TRBV6-1|.|TRBD2
TGTGCCAGCAGTGAAGCGTCGGCTAGCGGCTACGAGCAGTACTTC
CASSEASASGYEQYF
>TRBJ2-7|TRBV6-5|.|TRBD1
TGTGCCAGCAGTTATTTACAGGGGGGTTACGAGCAGTACTTC
CASSYLQGGYEQYF
>TRBJ2-2|TRBV19|.|.
TGTGCCAGTAGTATACAGAGGACCGGGGAGCTGTTTTTT
CASSIQRTGELFF
>TRBJ1-2|TRBV2|few|TRBD1
TGTGCCAGCAGTGACCGGGACAGGGGTGGCTACACCTTC
CASSDRDRGGYTF
>TRBJ2-7|TRBV5-6|.|.
TGTGCCAGCAGCTTGAATCGCGAGCAGTACTTC
CASSLNREQYF
>TRBJ2-2|TRBV6-1|.|.
TGTGCCAGCAGTGTCAGGGGGAACACCGGGGAGCTGTTTTTT
CASSVRGNTGELFF
>TRBJ2-7|TRBV28|.|TRBD1
TGTGCCAGCAGTTTTGGACCCGGGACAGGGTTCATAGGTGGCGAGCAGTACTTC
CASSFGPGTGFIGGEQYF
>TRBJ2-1|TRBV7-3|.|.
TGTGCCAGCAGTCCATCAGGGGTTACCTCCTACAATGAGCAGTTCTTC
CASSPSGVTSYNEQFF
>TRBJ2-3|TRBV5-1|.|TRBD1
TGCGCCAGCAGCGGGGGGACAGGGGCCTTGGAAGATACGCAGTATTTT
CASSGGTGALEDTQYF
>TRBJ2-6|TRBV19|.|.
TGTGCCAGTAGTGCTAAGGTGCCGGGACTTCTCCGCGCTCTACGGGCCAACGTCCTGACTTTC
CASSAKVPGLLRALRANVLTF
>TRBJ2-7|TRBV4-1|.|.
TGCGCCAGCAGCCAAGATAAGCCCCCGGGACATTACTACGAGCAGTACTTC
CASSQDKPPGHYYEQYF
>TRBJ1-4|TRBV5-1|.|.
TGCGCCAGCAGCAGTAGACCAGAGGGAGAAAAACTGTTTTTT
CASSSRPEGEKLFF
>TRBJ2-5|TRBV2|.|.
TGTGCCAGCAGTGAAAGGGACTTCGGGACCCAGTACTTC
CASSERDFGTQYF
>TRBJ1-1|TRBV7-2|few|.
TGTGCCAGCAGTGCAGGGGTTATGAACACTGAAGCTTTCTTT
CASSAGVMNTEAFF
>TRBJ2-2|TRBV5-1|.|TRBD2
TGCGCCAGCAGCTTGGCGTTAGCGGGAGAAACCGGGGAGCTGTTTTTT
CASSLALAGETGELFF
>TRBJ2-3|TRBV7-9|.|.
TGTTCCAGCAGTCGGACAGATACGCAGTATTTT
CSSSRTDTQYF
>TRBJ1-2|TRBV27|.|.
TGTGCCAGCAGTTTAGTGGGGGCCAGTGGCTACACCTTC
CASSLVGASGYTF
>TRBJ2-5|TRBV7-9|.|.
TGTGCCAGCAGCTTATTTCTATCAGGCGGCGGGGAGACCCAGTACTTC
CASSLFLSGGGETQYF
>TRBJ2-1|TRBV10-3|few|.
TGTGCCATCAGTGTTGAGGGTATTGAGCAGTTCTTC
CAISVEGIEQFF
>TRBJ1-1|TRBV5-6|.|.
TGTGCCAGCAGCCCACGACATTGGATTGAAGCTTTCTTT
CASSPRHWIEAFF